The clone carrying this T cell receptor beta chain has ten or more counts. The length of the CDR3 is 13 residues. Deletions cut 6 bases from V and 1 base from J, with 9 bases between. CDR1 is ENHRY and CDR2 is SYGVKD in the germline V gene. Sample time point: before trial treatment. The entry originates in a study of low-dose radiotherapy and immunotherapy resistance in tumors. Study in general: Radiation delivery to Cohort 1 consisted of 0.5 Gy per fraction every 2 weeks, summing to 6.5 Gy. Each patient took aspirin at a dose of 300 mg by mouth once daily over the course of four cycles, with dosing beginning on cycle 1 day 1. Individuals in Cohort 2 had 1 Gy per fraction every two weeks, adding up to 13 Gy over 26 weeks.

Covering alpha and beta chains, TRAV- and TRBV-specific primers were used for the first-strand cDNA. Amplification of TCRs used a constant-region primer and V-primer adapter for 20 PCR cycles. TCRdb re-called the reads with MiXCR, one entry per CDR3 protein. The repertoire includes roughly 76,000 distinct CDR3 sequences, 15% to 20% of them detected once, and 4.5% to 7.5% sits in the top ten. This clonotype originated in a male donor with prostate cancer. This chain joins TRBV10-3 and TRBJ1-1; D ambiguous. The sequencing used PBMCs, collected before treatment. The CDR3 DNA sequence: TGTGCCATCAGGGCTGGGGAGAACACTGAAGCTTTCTTT. This translates into CAIRAGENTEAFF.